These 19 T cell receptor beta chains were sequenced from one sample in a study of graft-versus-host responses after intestinal transplantation. Produced via immunoSEQ multiplex PCR; TCRdb's table is partial and in-frame only. The table has 20,000 to 25,000 clones, approximately 92% seen once. Source: PBMCs, taken roughly 39 weeks after intestinal transplant. These receptors were obtained from a human patient who received an intestinal transplant, so some T cells may come from the graft donor.

Written as DNA, the CDR3 is TGCGCCAGCAGCTTGGAGGGGACTGCCGACAATGAGCAGTTCTTC. This gives the protein CASSLEGTADNEQFF. J is TRBJ2-1 and V is TRBV5-1, with D possibly being TRBD2 (6 bases). The germline CDR1 and CDR2 sequences are SGHRS and YFSETQ. The V end lost 0 bases, the J end lost 5 bases, and 12 bases lay between the germline ends. The CDR3 is 15 amino acids.

This clone occurred once. This chain links TRBV27 with TRBJ1-5, with TRBD1 matching 12 bases. Per the germline V gene, CDR1 is MNHEY and CDR2 is SMNVEV (reference sequence). V lost 1 base and J lost 1; bases outside the gene matches: 8. The CDR3 consists of 19 residues. CDR3 sequence: CASSLLAGTGGRSNQPQHF. CDR3 in DNA: TGTGCCAGCAGTTTATTGGCCGGGACAGGGGGCCGCAGCAATCAGCCCCAGCATTTT.

This chain links TRBV12-5 with TRBJ2-1; 7 nucleotides line up with TRBD2. Looked up from germline, CDR1 is LGHNT and CDR2 is FRNRAP. CDR3 length equals 16 residues. With 10 bases clipped from V and 2 bases from J, the junction kept 14 bases outside the gene matches. The CDR3 loop reads CAISRSDGGTYNEQFF. Here the CDR3 DNA reads TGTGCTATATCCCGAAGTGACGGGGGGACCTACAATGAGCAGTTCTTC.

This clone occurred a few times. This sequence joins TRBV7-2 and TRBJ2-7; unclear D gene. The germline gives CDR1 SGHTA, CDR2 FQGNSA. The CDR3 spans 13 residues. Trimming stripped 1 base from V and 0 bases from J, with 4 bases between. CDR3 loop: CASSLVNSYEQYF. The CDR3 DNA follows: TGTGCCAGCAGCTTAGTGAACTCCTACGAGCAGTACTTC.

This chain joins TRBV5-6 and TRBJ1-3; D gene unclear. Per the germline V gene, CDR1 is SGHDT and CDR2 is YYEEEE. The CDR3 has 18 amino acids. Trimming removed 2 bases from V and 0 bases from J, with 18 bases in between. The CDR3 DNA reads TGTGCCAGCAGCTTTCTTCTAGAGTTTGGGAGCTCTGGAAACACCATATATTTT. Translation: CASSFLLEFGSSGNTIYF.

The V and J genes are TRBV11-2 and TRBJ1-1, with D tentatively TRBD1 (5 bases). Deletions cut 3 bases from V and 5 bases from J, with 10 bases between. This CDR3 region has 13 residues. The germline gives CDR1 SGHAT, CDR2 FQNNGV. The CDR3 coding sequence is TGTGCCAGCAGCTTGGGACTTGGGACTGAAGCTTTCTTT. As protein: CASSLGLGTEAFF.

The chain employs TRBV28 and TRBJ2-1; 8 bases are a match to TRBD1. The CDR3 totals 14 residues. Germline CDR1 and CDR2: MDHEN and SYDVKM. J was trimmed by 4 bases and V by 4 bases; bases with no gene match: 3. DNA for the CDR3: TGTGCCAGCAGTTCAGGGGGCCCTTACAATGAGCAGTTCTTC. Its protein product is CASSSGGPYNEQFF.

This chain joins TRBV7-9 and TRBJ2-5; 12 bases agree with TRBD1. The trim removed 1 base at V and 5 bases at J, leaving 5 bases unmatched. The germline gives CDR1 SEHNR, CDR2 FQNEAQ (reference sequence). CDR3 length equals 16 residues. The CDR3: CASSLDGTGGMETQYF. The CDR3 DNA is TGTGCCAGCAGCTTAGATGGGACAGGGGGCATGGAGACCCAGTACTTC.

The chain is built from TRBV5-1 and TRBJ2-1, with 11 bases matching TRBD2. J lost 4 bases, V lost 2 bases, and 11 bases had no gene match. The CDR3 runs to 18 residues. Germline V lookup: CDR1 SGHRS, CDR2 YFSETQ. DNA for the CDR3: TGCGCCAGCAGCTTTACCACTAGCGGGAGAAGGGCATACAATGAGCAGTTCTTC. Translating it yields CASSFTTSGRRAYNEQFF.

This chain links TRBV29-1 with TRBJ2-3, with TRBD2 identical over 16 bases. Germline V gene lookup returns CDR1 SQVTM and CDR2 ANQGSEA. J was trimmed by 3 bases and V by 1 base; bases with no gene match: 1. CDR3 length: 16 residues. CDR3 residues: CSVEGGLAGGTDTQYF. CDR3 DNA: TGCAGCGTTGAAGGGGGACTAGCGGGAGGGACAGATACGCAGTATTTT.

The chain links TRBV27 to TRBJ2-4; TRBD2 matches at 8 bases. This CDR3 comprises 15 residues. The germline V gene encodes CDR1 MNHEY and CDR2 SMNVEV (reference sequence). The trim removed 4 bases at V and 1 base at J, leaving 3 bases unmatched. CDR3 DNA: TGTGCCAGCAGTTCGGGGGGGACGGCCAAAAACATTCAGTACTTC. Translating gives CASSSGGTAKNIQYF.

V and J are TRBV28 and TRBJ1-1; the match to TRBD1 covers 7 bases. Germline trimming cut 5 bases from V and 4 bases from J; bases unmatched to any gene: 7. CDR1 and CDR2 (germline): MDHEN, SYDVKM. The length of the CDR3 is 14 residues. The CDR3, as DNA: TGTGCCAGCAGTCCCCTTTCAGGGGGCACTGAAGCTTTCTTT. Residues: CASSPLSGGTEAFF.

CDR3 residues: CASSVVAGGPPDTQYF. CDR3 DNA sequence: TGTGCCAGCAGTGTAGTAGCGGGAGGGCCCCCAGATACGCAGTATTTT. This chain joins TRBV6-4 and TRBJ2-3, with TRBD2 matching 11 bases. The CDR3 runs 16 residues. Germline-derived CDR1 and CDR2 are MRHNA and SNTAGT. V was clipped by 4 bases and J by 4 bases; unmatched bases: 7.

The chain carries TRBV27 and TRBJ2-1, with 8 bases that match TRBD2. The V gene's germline CDR1 is MNHEY and CDR2 SMNVEV (reference sequence). CDR3 length: 15 residues. V lost 3 bases, J lost 4 bases, and 5 bases stayed unmatched. The CDR3 DNA follows: TGTGCCAGCAGTTTCGGGTCTAGCGGGTACAATGAGCAGTTCTTC. Translation: CASSFGSSGYNEQFF.

This clone was found a few times. The chain's CDR3 is CASSLVGGTVNTEAFF. CDR3 nucleotide sequence: TGTGCCAGCAGCTTAGTGGGAGGGACAGTCAACACTGAAGCTTTCTTT. The V and J genes are TRBV11-2 and TRBJ1-1, with 7 bases aligning to TRBD1. The V gene's germline CDR1 is SGHAT and CDR2 FQNNGV. The trim removed 1 base at V and 2 bases at J, leaving 7 bases unmatched. The CDR3 totals 16 residues.

The chain has TRBV5-4 and TRBJ2-1; 8 bases match TRBD2. This CDR3 is built from 15 residues. Germline loops: CDR1 SGHNT, CDR2 YYREEE (reference sequence). Trimming took 6 bases from V and 5 from J; bases not matched to a gene: 10. CDR3 DNA: TGTGCCAGCACCCACTCGACTAGCGCCCACAATGAGCAGTTCTTC. This codes for CASTHSTSAHNEQFF.

This clone occurred once. The chain uses TRBV7-9 and TRBJ2-5; possibly TRBD1 for D (5 bases). V was clipped by 3 bases and J by 1 base, with 9 bases between them. The CDR3 length is 14 residues. Germline V CDR1 and CDR2: SEHNR, FQNEAQ (reference sequence). The CDR3 is CASSFFQGQETQYF. The CDR3 coding sequence is TGTGCCAGCAGCTTTTTCCAGGGCCAAGAGACCCAGTACTTC.

The V gene is TRBV7-9, the J gene TRBJ1-2; D is ambiguous. CDR3 length: 14 amino acids. V gave up 5 bases and J gave up 8 bases, with 18 bases separating them. Germline loops: CDR1 SEHNR, CDR2 FQNEAQ (reference sequence). The CDR3 loop is CASSQDIRVGGYTF. The CDR3 DNA is TGTGCCAGCAGCCAAGATATCCGGGTTGGAGGCTACACCTTC.

The chain combines TRBV5-1 with TRBJ2-7; 9 bases line up with TRBD2. Germline CDR1 SGHRS, CDR2 YFSETQ. V lost 0 bases to trimming and J lost 2 bases; unmatched junction nucleotides: 6. The CDR3 totals 16 residues. Here the CDR3 DNA reads TGCGCCAGCAGCTTGGAACTAGCGGGTCTTACCTACGAGCAGTACTTC. Translated: CASSLELAGLTYEQYF. Together with reference TRBV5-1 and TRBJ2-7, the CDR3 gives the full variable domain: KAGVTQTPRYLIKTRGQQVTLSCSPISGHRSVSWYQQTPGQGLQFLFEYFSETQRNKGNFPGRFSGRQFSNSRSEMNVSTLELGDSALYLCASSLELAGLTYEQYFGPGTRLTVT.